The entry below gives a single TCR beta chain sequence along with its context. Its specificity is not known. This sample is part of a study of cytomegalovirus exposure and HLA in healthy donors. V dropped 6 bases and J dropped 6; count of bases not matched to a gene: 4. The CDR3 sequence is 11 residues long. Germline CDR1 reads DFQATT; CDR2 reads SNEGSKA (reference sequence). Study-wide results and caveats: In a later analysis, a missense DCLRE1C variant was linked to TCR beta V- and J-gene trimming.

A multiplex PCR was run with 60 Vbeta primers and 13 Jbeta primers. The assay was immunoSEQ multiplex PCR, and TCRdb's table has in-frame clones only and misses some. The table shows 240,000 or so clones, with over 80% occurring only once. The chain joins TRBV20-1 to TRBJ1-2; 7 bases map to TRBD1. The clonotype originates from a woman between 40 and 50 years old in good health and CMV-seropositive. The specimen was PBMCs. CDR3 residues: CSAWTGHGYTF. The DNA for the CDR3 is TGCAGTGCCTGGACAGGTCATGGCTACACCTTC.